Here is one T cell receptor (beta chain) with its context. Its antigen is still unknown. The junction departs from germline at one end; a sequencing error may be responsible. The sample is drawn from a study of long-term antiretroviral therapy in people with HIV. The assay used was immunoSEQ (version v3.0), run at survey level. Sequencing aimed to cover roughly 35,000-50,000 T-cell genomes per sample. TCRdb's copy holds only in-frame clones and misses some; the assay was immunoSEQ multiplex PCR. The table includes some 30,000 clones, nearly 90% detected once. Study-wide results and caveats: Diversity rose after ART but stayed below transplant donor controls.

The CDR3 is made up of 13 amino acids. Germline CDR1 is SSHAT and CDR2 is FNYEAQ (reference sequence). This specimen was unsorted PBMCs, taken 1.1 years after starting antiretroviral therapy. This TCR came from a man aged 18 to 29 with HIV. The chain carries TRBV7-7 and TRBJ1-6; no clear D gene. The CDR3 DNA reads TGTGCTAGCAGCTTACACTATAATTCACCCCTCCACTTT. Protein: CASSLHYNSPLHF.